The clone carrying this T cell receptor (beta chain) was counted once. From germline, CDR1 is SGHTA and CDR2 FQGTGA. The length of the CDR3 is 17 residues. The junction had 8 bases not matched to a gene; V was cut back by 5 bases and J by 4 bases. This entry is derived from a study of blood T cell repertoires in COVID-19. Study summary: Samples came from the United States, Italy and Spain, spanning acute and convalescent COVID-19. The cDNA or gDNA used as material had been derived from T cells, B-cell-depleted T cells, or PBMCs.

Authors' analysis steps: It was from reference gene primer amplification that nucleated cell counts were estimated. Here immunoSEQ multiplex PCR was the method, and the copy in TCRdb shows in-frame clones only, minus some. V, J and clone size derive from that table, while D and trimming were established from the DNA sequence. Among over 45,000 clones, roughly 87% were seen once, and the ten largest hold around 5.5%. The J gene is TRBJ2-3, the V gene TRBV7-3; 14 positions match TRBD2. The receptor was derived from an elderly man in a cohort sampled during active COVID-19. Material for sequencing was peripheral blood. DNA for the CDR3: TGTGCCAGCAGCGCGGGACTAGCGGGGGTCCCTCCAGATACGCAGTATTTT. This sequence encodes CASSAGLAGVPPDTQYF.